This T cell receptor beta chain stems from a study of long-term antiretroviral therapy in people with HIV. The CDR3 consists of 12 residues. The germline V gene encodes CDR1 WSHSY and CDR2 SAAADI. V dropped 6 bases and J dropped 4 bases, with 9 bases sitting between them. This clone came up a few times. What it binds is unknown. Researchers report immunoSEQ v3.0 was run at survey level. Sequencing was designed to cover 40,000-50,000 T-cell genomes in each sample. The table came from immunoSEQ multiplex PCR; TCRdb's copy has only in-frame clones and leaves some out. This sample yields about 24,000 clones, of which around 84% are seen a single time; around 5.4% belongs to the top ten. Study outcomes and limitations: Sampling of blood ran from 2004 to 2017, and older ART regimens were possibly in use.

This chain uses TRBV10-2 with TRBJ2-5; D is tentatively TRBD1 or TRBD2 (6 bases each). The TCR comes from a man aged 25-45 years with HIV. The input for sequencing was unsorted PBMCs, taken 4.4 years after starting antiretroviral therapy. Here the CDR3 DNA reads TGCGCCAGCAGACAGGGAGGAGAGACCCAGTACTTC. This encodes CASRQGGETQYF.